These 21 T cell receptor beta chains share one sample of origin, sequenced in a study of shared clonotypes between healthy human individuals. This table comes from immunoSEQ multiplex PCR, and its TCRdb copy is limited to in-frame clones, with some not included. The table records approximately 530,000 clones, roughly 95% of them present only once. Sequenced input: naive CD4+ T cells sorted from blood. Subset denoted: CD45RA+ positively selected. The receptors come from a woman in her 30s in good health.

V and J are TRBV7-9 and TRBJ2-1, with D possibly TRBD2 on 6 matching bases. Germline V lookup: CDR1 SEHNR, CDR2 FQNEAQ (reference sequence). This CDR3 has 15 residues. V lost 2 bases and J lost 0, with 8 bases in between. CDR3 nucleotides: TGTGCCAGCAGCTTAAGCGGGCACTCCTACAATGAGCAGTTCTTC. Its translation: CASSLSGHSYNEQFF.

This rearrangement joins TRBV4-1 to TRBJ2-7; D gene uncertain. The CDR3 is 12 amino acids. Between the trimmed V and J ends, which lost 2 bases and 6 bases, there was a span of 8 bases. In germline, CDR1 is MGHRA, CDR2 YSYEKL. CDR3 in amino acids: CASSQFGGEQYF. Written as DNA, the CDR3 is TGCGCCAGCAGCCAATTCGGCGGCGAGCAGTACTTC.

This chain uses TRBV19 with TRBJ2-1; 7 bases are a match to TRBD2. The CDR3 covers 16 residues. CDR1 is LNHDA, CDR2 SQIVND, per germline (reference sequence). V gave up 3 bases and J gave up 7 bases; unmatched junction bases: 12. This CDR3 is CASSMTGGRAGNEQFF. The CDR3 nucleotides are TGTGCCAGTAGTATGACCGGCGGGAGAGCGGGTAATGAGCAGTTCTTC.

CDR3 region: CASSGTGTGANVLTF. The CDR3 DNA reads as TGTGCCAGCAGTGGAACAGGGACAGGGGCCAACGTCCTGACTTTC. The rearrangement links TRBV27 to TRBJ2-6; the D gene is possibly TRBD1 (6 bases). The V gene's germline CDR1 is MNHEY and CDR2 SMNVEV (reference sequence). V was shortened by 5 bases and J by 4 bases, with 12 bases between the two germline ends. The CDR3 is 15 amino acids.

This clone has more than one count but fewer than ten. CDR3 DNA: TGTGCCAGCTCACCGGGGAGAGATCAGCCCCAGCATTTT. The encoded protein is CASSPGRDQPQHF. This chain connects TRBV18 to TRBJ1-5; D is ambiguous. Germline-derived CDR1 and CDR2 are KGHSH and LQKENI. The CDR3 has 13 residues. V shed 3 bases and J shed 5 bases, with 8 bases lying between them.

The J gene is TRBJ2-3, the V gene TRBV7-9; tentative D call: TRBD1 (5 bases). The V end lost 1 base, the J end lost 5 bases, and 13 bases lay between the germline ends. This CDR3 comprises 15 residues. CDR1 and CDR2 (germline): SEHNR, FQNEAQ (reference sequence). CDR3 residues: CASSLVLTQGDTQYF. The CDR3 DNA reads as TGTGCCAGCAGCTTAGTCTTAACCCAGGGAGATACGCAGTATTTT.

The chain has TRBV20-1 and TRBJ1-2; D ambiguous. This CDR3 has 10 amino acids. Germline loops: CDR1 DFQATT, CDR2 SNEGSKA (reference sequence). V gave up 5 bases and J gave up 4 bases, with 5 bases separating them. CDR3 residues: CSAPSYGYTF. DNA for the CDR3: TGCAGTGCTCCGAGCTATGGCTACACCTTC.

CDR3 in DNA: TGCGCCAGCAGCCGAGGACAGGAAAGGGGCACAGATACGCAGTATTTT. Translating gives CASSRGQERGTDTQYF. V and J are TRBV5-1 and TRBJ2-3; the match to TRBD1 covers 7 bases. Trimming removed 4 bases from V and 1 base from J; junction bases left unmatched: 9. Germline V gene data show CDR1 as SGHRS and CDR2 as YFSETQ. The CDR3 loop spans 16 amino acids.

This clone was detected a few times. The chain uses TRBV6-5 and TRBJ1-5; D remains ambiguous. There are 12 residues in the CDR3. The V and J ends lost 6 bases and 2 bases respectively, with 5 bases between them. The V gene's germline CDR1 is MNHEY and CDR2 SVGAGI. This CDR3 reads CASRQGNQPQHF. The CDR3 nucleotides read TGTGCCAGCAGACAAGGCAATCAGCCCCAGCATTTT.

This clone was picked up one time. The chain couples TRBV5-1 to TRBJ1-4, with D perhaps TRBD1 (6 bases). This CDR3 spans 17 amino acids. Germline V gene lookup returns CDR1 SGHRS and CDR2 YFSETQ. Trimming shortened V by 4 bases and J by 2 bases, and 18 bases separated the two germline ends. The DNA for the CDR3 is TGCGCCAGCAGCCTAAAACGGGGGCTGGGTACTAATGAAAAACTGTTTTTT. Translating gives CASSLKRGLGTNEKLFF.

V gene TRBV7-2 combines with J gene TRBJ2-7, with 10 bases identical to TRBD1. The length of the CDR3 is 14 residues. The J segment lost 3 bases and the V segment lost 5 bases, leaving 4 bases of the junction unmatched. Germline loops: CDR1 SGHTA, CDR2 FQGNSA. The CDR3 here is CASSLDRGLYEQYF. The CDR3, as DNA: TGTGCCAGCAGCCTCGACAGGGGGCTCTACGAGCAGTACTTC.

The chain has TRBV5-1 and TRBJ2-7; 10 nucleotides match TRBD2. Trimming at V came to 5 bases and at J to 3 bases, leaving 8 bases not matched to a gene. The CDR3 sequence is 15 residues long. CDR1 and CDR2 from the germline V gene are SGHRS and YFSETQ. The CDR3 nucleotides read TGCGCCAGCAGGAGGCTAGCGGGAGTCATCTACGAGCAGTACTTC. Its translation is CASRRLAGVIYEQYF. Filled out from reference TRBV5-1 and TRBJ2-7, the complete variable domain reads KAGVTQTPRYLIKTRGQQVTLSCSPISGHRSVSWYQQTPGQGLQFLFEYFSETQRNKGNFPGRFSGRQFSNSRSEMNVSTLELGDSALYLCASRRLAGVIYEQYFGPGTRLTVT.

The chain has TRBV5-1 and TRBJ2-3; 9 positions agree with TRBD2. Germline lookup yields CDR1 SGHRS and CDR2 YFSETQ. V was pared by 1 base and J by 2 bases, with 5 bases of the junction left unmatched. The CDR3 has 16 amino acids. This CDR3 reads CASSLTPGLATDTQYF. DNA for the CDR3: TGCGCCAGCAGCTTGACCCCGGGACTAGCCACAGATACGCAGTATTTT.

The chain employs TRBV30 and TRBJ2-7; D uncertain. The V end was cut by 0 bases, the J end by 3 bases, with 3 bases between. The germline V gene encodes CDR1 GTSNPN and CDR2 SVGIG (reference sequence). The length of the CDR3 is 11 residues. CDR3 residues: CAWSVHYEQYF. The CDR3 coding sequence is TGTGCCTGGAGTGTACACTACGAGCAGTACTTC.

The chain is built from TRBV6-5 and TRBJ2-2; no clear D. CDR1 is MNHEY and CDR2 is SVGAGI in the germline V gene. V was pared by 5 bases and J by 1 base, with 5 bases between. The CDR3 length is 13 residues. CDR3 sequence: CASSPQNTGELFF. The CDR3 DNA sequence: TGTGCCAGCAGTCCCCAGAACACCGGGGAGCTGTTTTTT.

This chain uses TRBV15 with TRBJ2-2; D call uncertain. Trimming removed 5 bases from V and 0 bases from J, with 4 bases in between. CDR1 and CDR2 (germline): LNHNV, YYDKDF (reference sequence). The length of the CDR3 is 13 residues. The CDR3 region has the DNA TGTGCCACCAGCGGAGCGAACACCGGGGAGCTGTTTTTT. Amino acids: CATSGANTGELFF.

This clone was recorded only once. This rearrangement joins TRBV19 to TRBJ2-5, with D perhaps TRBD1 (5 bases). Trimming cost V 7 bases and J 5 bases, with 8 bases left between them. CDR3 length equals 11 residues. The germline V gene encodes CDR1 LNHDA and CDR2 SQIVND (reference sequence). DNA for the CDR3: TGTGCCAGTACGGCAGGGGAGACCCAGTACTTC. This sequence encodes CASTAGETQYF.

The chain carries TRBV20-1 and TRBJ2-1; D is uncertain. V gave up 5 bases and J gave up 4 bases, with 6 bases separating them. The germline V gene encodes CDR1 DFQATT and CDR2 SNEGSKA (reference sequence). CDR3 length equals 11 residues. This chain's CDR3 is CSADPYNEQFF. The CDR3 DNA sequence: TGCAGTGCTGATCCTTACAATGAGCAGTTCTTC.

The CDR3 loop is CASSLARGPTEAFF. CDR3 coding DNA: TGTGCCAGCAGCTTAGCCAGGGGGCCCACTGAAGCTTTCTTT. The chain carries TRBV11-3 and TRBJ1-1; 8 bases line up with TRBD1. V dropped 1 base and J dropped 4; count of bases not matched to a gene: 2. CDR3 size: 14 residues. The V gene's germline CDR1 is SGHNT and CDR2 YENEEA.

The genes are TRBV2 and TRBJ2-5, with D possibly TRBD2 on 5 matching bases. The end of the DNA fits TRBJ2-7 better, so the J call may be wrong. The CDR3 is 13 amino acids. Germline V lookup: CDR1 SNHLY, CDR2 FYNNEI. CDR3 nucleotide sequence: TGTGCCAGCAGTAAGCGGAGTCCCCACGAGCAGTACTTC. This codes for CASSKRSPHEQYF.

The chain recombines TRBV9 with TRBJ1-4, with 7 bases that match TRBD1. V shed 3 bases, J shed 10 bases, and the junction held 15 bases outside the gene matches. The CDR3 runs to 16 residues. The germline gives CDR1 SGDLS, CDR2 YYNGEE. The chain's CDR3 is CASSGGQYPEKGKLFF. Written as DNA, the CDR3 is TGTGCCAGCAGCGGGGGACAGTACCCCGAAAAGGGAAAACTGTTTTTT.